Listed below are T cell receptor beta chains from one sample, sequenced in a study of CD8 T cells in ankylosing spondylitis. TCRdb reanalysed the 5' RACE reads using MiXCR and keeps one entry per CDR3 protein. The sample has 150,000 or so distinct CDR3 sequences, around 32% seen once. Sample: synovial fluid, either unsorted or a sorted T cell fraction (not recorded which). These receptors were taken from a male donor with ankylosing spondylitis. Both conserved end residues are part of each CDR3. D genes are given only for firm matches. A row's size may be missing; if present it is once, few, many or a size class.

>TRBV18|TRBJ2-1|-|-
CASSPTRQAYNEQFF
TGTGCCAGCTCACCAACGAGACAGGCTTACAATGAGCAGTTCTTC
>TRBV29-1|TRBJ1-3|few|-
CSDVPSSTGNTIYF
TGCAGCGACGTCCCCTCATCTACCGGAAACACCATATATTTT
>TRBV15|TRBJ1-1|-|-
CATSRRQNTEAFF
TGTGCCACCAGCAGGAGACAGAACACTGAAGCTTTCTTT
>TRBV5-1|TRBJ1-2|-|TRBD1
CASSSGTGAYGYTF
TGCGCCAGCAGCTCCGGGACAGGAGCCTATGGCTACACCTTC
>TRBV18|TRBJ2-3|-|-
CASSTDSLSTDTQYF
TGTGCCAGCTCAACCGACAGCTTAAGCACAGATACGCAGTATTTT
>TRBV15|TRBJ1-5|few|-
CATSRDRGGAPGNQPQHF
TGTGCCACCAGCAGAGATCGTGGTGGGGCCCCGGGGAATCAGCCCCAGCATTTT
>TRBV20-1|TRBJ2-3|few|-
CSANGQTTTDTQYF
TGCAGTGCTAACGGGCAGACAACCACAGATACGCAGTATTTT
>TRBV5-1|TRBJ2-3|-|TRBD2
CASSWGGSFTDTQYF
TGCGCCAGCAGCTGGGGGGGTAGCTTCACAGATACGCAGTATTTT
>TRBV12-3/TRBV12-4|TRBJ1-2|-|-
CASSTDRSGYTF
TGTGCCAGCAGCACTGACAGGTCCGGCTACACCTTC
>TRBV18|TRBJ2-3|-|-
CASSDLGVVNTDTQYF
TGTGCCAGCTCCGACCTCGGGGTCGTAAACACAGATACGCAGTATTTT
>TRBV18|TRBJ1-5|-|-
CASSPRQSSHQPQHF
TGTGCCAGCTCACCACGACAGAGTTCTCATCAGCCCCAGCATTTT
>TRBV10-3|TRBJ2-1|many|-
CAISPGRDGDEQFF
TGTGCCATCAGTCCGGGACGGGACGGGGATGAGCAGTTCTTC
>TRBV7-2|TRBJ2-1|once|TRBD2
CASSWGGSNNNEQFF
TGTGCCAGCAGCTGGGGCGGGAGTAACAACAATGAGCAGTTCTTC
>TRBV6-5|TRBJ1-1|-|-
CASSSRQVVTEAFF
TGTGCCAGCAGTTCCAGACAGGTGGTCACTGAAGCTTTCTTT
>TRBV2|TRBJ1-2|many|-
CASSGPQADIKSYTF
TGTGCCAGCAGTGGCCCGCAGGCAGATATTAAGAGCTACACCTTC
>TRBV19|TRBJ2-3|-|-
CASSILAGTGTDTQYF
TGTGCCAGTAGTATATTGGCAGGGACGGGCACAGATACGCAGTATTTT
>TRBV5-5|TRBJ1-5|few|TRBD1
CASSLRQGVNQPQHF
TGTGCCAGCAGCTTGCGGCAGGGGGTCAATCAGCCCCAGCATTTT
>TRBV20-1|TRBJ2-3|-|-
CSASRTSTDTQYF
TGCAGTGCTAGCCGGACTAGCACAGATACGCAGTATTTT
>TRBV7-7|TRBJ2-2|once|TRBD1
CASSPDRGTGELFF
TGTGCCAGCAGCCCCGACAGGGGGACCGGGGAGCTGTTTTTT
>TRBV9|TRBJ2-3|few|-
CASSVAVSRGTQYF
TGTGCCAGCAGCGTAGCGGTGTCCCGGGGTACGCAGTATTTT
>TRBV9|TRBJ2-2|-|-
CASSVVAGTGELFF
TGTGCCAGCAGCGTAGTTGCGGGCACCGGGGAGCTGTTTTTT
>TRBV5-1|TRBJ1-2|few|TRBD1
CASSLVGRGEYYGYTF
TGCGCCAGCAGCTTGGTTGGCAGGGGGGAATACTATGGCTACACCTTC
>TRBV29-1|TRBJ2-4|-|-
CSVEREHIQYF
TGCAGCGTTGAACGTGAGCACATTCAGTACTTC
>TRBV20-1|TRBJ2-7|few|TRBD1
CSASRTGKYEQYF
TGCAGTGCTTCCAGGACAGGGAAGTACGAGCAGTACTTC
>TRBV30|TRBJ2-3|many|TRBD2
CAWSVLAGGQDTQYF
TGTGCCTGGAGTGTACTAGCGGGGGGGCAAGATACGCAGTATTTT
>TRBV5-1|TRBJ1-1|many|-
CASMAGPGNTEAFF
TGCGCCAGCATGGCAGGACCCGGGAACACTGAAGCTTTCTTT
>TRBV5-1|TRBJ2-2|many|-
CASSSQYRAGELFF
TGCGCCAGCAGCTCACAGTACCGGGCCGGGGAGCTGTTTTTT
>TRBV12-3/TRBV12-4|TRBJ2-3|few|TRBD2
CASSLGGGRDTQYF
TGTGCCAGCAGTTTAGGGGGCGGGAGGGATACGCAGTATTTT
>TRBV20-1|TRBJ2-3|-|-
CSARVPGVGTDTQYF
TGCAGTGCTAGGGTCCCAGGGGTGGGCACAGATACGCAGTATTTT
>TRBV12-3/TRBV12-4|TRBJ2-1|many|TRBD2
CASTHTAGGVYNEQFF
TGTGCCAGCACCCACACAGCGGGAGGGGTTTACAATGAGCAGTTCTTC
>TRBV20-1|TRBJ2-1|-|-
CSASLGLWVNEQFF
TGCAGTGCTAGTTTGGGGTTATGGGTCAATGAGCAGTTCTTC
>TRBV6-2/TRBV6-3|TRBJ2-5|-|TRBD1
CASRRGQGWETQYF
TGTGCCAGCAGGCGCGGACAGGGGTGGGAGACCCAGTACTTC
>TRBV20-1|TRBJ1-6|-|-
CSARARILSPLHF
TGCAGTGCTAGAGCCAGGATTTTGTCACCCCTCCACTTT
>TRBV7-9|TRBJ2-2|many|-
CASPQGENTGELFF
TGTGCCAGCCCTCAAGGAGAGAACACCGGGGAGCTGTTTTTT
>TRBV28|TRBJ2-1|-|-
CALASSYNEQFF
TGTGCCCTAGCGAGCTCCTACAATGAGCAGTTCTTC
>TRBV4-2|TRBJ2-5|few|-
CASSQGRLASQETQYF
TGTGCCAGCAGCCAGGGCCGGCTAGCGAGCCAAGAGACCCAGTACTTC
>TRBV5-1|TRBJ2-2|-|TRBD2
CASSFKSGGSTGELFF
TGCGCCAGCAGCTTCAAGAGCGGGGGGAGCACCGGGGAGCTGTTTTTT
>TRBV2|TRBJ2-7|many|-
CASSVLRSYEQYF
TGTGCCAGCAGTGTTTTACGGTCCTACGAGCAGTACTTC
>TRBV7-3|TRBJ2-3|-|-
CASSPYGTAGASTDTQYF
TGTGCCAGCAGCCCCTATGGTACTGCGGGGGCTAGCACAGATACGCAGTATTTT
>TRBV4-1|TRBJ2-3|-|-
CASSQASGSDTQYF
TGCGCCAGCAGCCAAGCCTCGGGGTCAGATACGCAGTATTTT
>TRBV6-1|TRBJ1-1|few|TRBD1
CASSKRQGTNTEAFF
TGTGCCAGCAGTAAAAGACAGGGGACGAACACTGAAGCTTTCTTT
>TRBV10-3|TRBJ2-5|-|-
CAISEGLDPLETQYF
TGTGCCATCAGTGAAGGACTGGATCCCCTCGAGACCCAGTACTTC
>TRBV10-3|TRBJ2-3|many|-
CAISGYNERGTDTQYF
TGTGCCATCAGTGGGTACAACGAGAGGGGCACAGATACGCAGTATTTT
>TRBV7-3|TRBJ2-2|-|TRBD2
CASSLMGSGSTGELFF
TGTGCCAGCAGCTTAATGGGGAGCGGGAGCACCGGGGAGCTGTTTTTT
>TRBV5-1|TRBJ1-1|-|-
CASSLSRGSATEAFF
TGCGCCAGCAGCTTGAGTAGGGGTTCGGCCACTGAAGCTTTCTTT
>TRBV28|TRBJ1-2|few|-
CASSLVSPNYGYTF
TGTGCCAGCAGTTTGGTCAGTCCAAACTATGGCTACACCTTC
>TRBV20-1|TRBJ1-2|-|-
CSASLPRGGGYTF
TGCAGTGCTAGTCTCCCTAGAGGGGGTGGCTACACCTTC
>TRBV7-9|TRBJ2-5|-|-
CASSFADGNQETQYF
TGTGCCAGCAGCTTTGCCGACGGGAACCAAGAGACCCAGTACTTC
>TRBV10-3|TRBJ2-1|-|-
CAISESGRNEQFF
TGTGCCATCAGTGAGTCGGGGCGAAATGAGCAGTTCTTC
>TRBV12-3/TRBV12-4|TRBJ2-5|-|TRBD2
CASSPQSGTSGVETQYF
TGTGCCAGCAGTCCCCAGTCCGGGACTAGCGGGGTGGAGACCCAGTACTTC
>TRBV20-1|TRBJ2-2|few|TRBD1
CSARATGGARWNTGELFF
TGCAGTGCTAGAGCGACAGGGGGCGCGAGGTGGAACACCGGGGAGCTGTTTTTT
>TRBV29-1|TRBJ1-4|-|TRBD1
CSVDAGTGVSTNEKLFF
TGCAGCGTTGACGCCGGGACAGGGGTTTCAACTAATGAAAAACTGTTTTTT
>TRBV5-1|TRBJ2-7|-|-
CASSFEGTEQYF
TGCGCCAGCAGCTTTGAAGGGACCGAGCAGTACTTC